This T cell receptor beta chain originates from a study of shared clonotypes between healthy human individuals. Sequenced by immunoSEQ multiplex PCR; TCRdb stores in-frame clones only, minus some. The sample lists approximately 1,500,000 clones; approximately 98% were seen once. CDR3 length equals 14 residues. Trimming removed 0 bases from V and 9 bases from J; junction bases left unmatched: 5. Looked up from germline, CDR1 is SGHDN and CDR2 is FVKESK. Sequencing was done on a sample of naive CD4+ T cells sorted from blood. Subset denoted: CD45RA+ positively selected. V is TRBV14 and J is TRBJ2-1; 7 bases agree with TRBD1. This receptor was identified in a man aged 25-45 years in good health. The CDR3 spells CASSQDQGVAEQFF. The CDR3 nucleotides are TGTGCCAGCAGCCAAGATCAGGGGGTGGCTGAGCAGTTCTTC.